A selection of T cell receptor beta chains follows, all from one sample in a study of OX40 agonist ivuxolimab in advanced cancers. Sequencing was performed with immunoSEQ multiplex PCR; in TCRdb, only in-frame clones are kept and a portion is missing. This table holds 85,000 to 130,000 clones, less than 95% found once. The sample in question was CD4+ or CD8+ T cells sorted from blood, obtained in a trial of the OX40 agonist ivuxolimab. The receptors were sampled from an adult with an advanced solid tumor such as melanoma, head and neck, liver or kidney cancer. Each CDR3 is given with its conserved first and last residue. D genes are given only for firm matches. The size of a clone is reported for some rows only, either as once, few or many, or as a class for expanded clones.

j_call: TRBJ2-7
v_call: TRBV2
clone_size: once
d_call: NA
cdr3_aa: CASRARQGGYEQYF
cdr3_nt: TGTGCCAGCAGGGCCCGACAGGGAGGCTACGAGCAGTACTTC

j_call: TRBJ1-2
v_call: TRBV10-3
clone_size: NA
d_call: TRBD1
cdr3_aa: CAIRDRGRGYGYTF
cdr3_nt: TGTGCCATCAGAGACAGGGGGCGAGGCTATGGCTACACCTTC

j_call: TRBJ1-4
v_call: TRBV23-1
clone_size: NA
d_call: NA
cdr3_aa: CASSQLGSWSREKLFF
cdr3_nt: TGCGCCAGCAGTCAATTGGGGAGCTGGTCTCGGGAAAAACTGTTTTTT

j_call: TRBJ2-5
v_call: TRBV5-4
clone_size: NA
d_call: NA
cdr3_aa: CASSFTTAGKETQYF
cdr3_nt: TGTGCCAGCAGCTTTACTACCGCAGGGAAAGAGACCCAGTACTTC

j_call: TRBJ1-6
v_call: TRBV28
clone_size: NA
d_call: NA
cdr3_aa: CASKGPSVSPLHF
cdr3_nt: TGTGCCAGCAAGGGCCCCAGTGTCTCCCCCCTCCACTTT

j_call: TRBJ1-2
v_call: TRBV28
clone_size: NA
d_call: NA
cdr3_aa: CASSTTGTSTHYGYTF
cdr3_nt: TGTGCCAGCAGTACCACCGGGACCTCCACCCACTATGGCTACACCTTC

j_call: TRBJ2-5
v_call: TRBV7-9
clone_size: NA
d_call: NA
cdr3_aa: CASTKGQPGETQYF
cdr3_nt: TGTGCCAGCACCAAAGGTCAACCCGGGGAGACCCAGTACTTC

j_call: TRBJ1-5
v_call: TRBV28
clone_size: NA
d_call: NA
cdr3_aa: CASSLNALESSQHF
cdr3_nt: TGTGCCAGCAGTTTAAATGCCTTGGAGAGCTCCCAGCATTTT

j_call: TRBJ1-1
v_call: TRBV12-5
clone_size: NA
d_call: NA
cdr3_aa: CASGLEVNTEAFF
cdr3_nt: TGTGCTAGTGGTTTAGAAGTGAACACTGAAGCTTTCTTT

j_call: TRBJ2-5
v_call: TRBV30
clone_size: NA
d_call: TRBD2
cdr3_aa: CAWGRRGSSQETQYF
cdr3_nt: TGTGCCTGGGGACGGCGGGGGTCATCCCAAGAGACCCAGTACTTC

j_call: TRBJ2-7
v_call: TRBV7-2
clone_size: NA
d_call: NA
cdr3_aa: CASSLRVHGQGLTYEQYF
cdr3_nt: TGTGCCAGCAGCTTAAGAGTCCACGGGCAGGGACTTACCTACGAGCAGTACTTC

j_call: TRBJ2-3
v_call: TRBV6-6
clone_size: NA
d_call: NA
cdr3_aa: CASRTRRGDTQYF
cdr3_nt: TGTGCCAGCAGAACACGAAGGGGAGATACGCAGTATTTT

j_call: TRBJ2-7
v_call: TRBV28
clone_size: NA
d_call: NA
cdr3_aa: CASSFPPGYEQYF
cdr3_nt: TGTGCCAGCAGTTTTCCCCCAGGCTACGAGCAGTACTTC

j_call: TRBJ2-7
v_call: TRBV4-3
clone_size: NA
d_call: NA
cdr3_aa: CASSLGRWGSYEQYF
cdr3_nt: TGCGCCAGCAGCCTTGGACGGTGGGGCTCCTACGAGCAGTACTTC

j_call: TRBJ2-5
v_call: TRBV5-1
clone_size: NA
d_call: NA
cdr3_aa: CASSLEWGTRETQYF
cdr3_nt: TGCGCCAGCAGCTTGGAATGGGGAACAAGGGAGACCCAGTACTTC

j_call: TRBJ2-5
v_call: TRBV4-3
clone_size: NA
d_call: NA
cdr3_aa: CASSQNPPGQLNSQETQYF
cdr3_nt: TGCGCCAGCAGCCAAAACCCGCCGGGACAACTCAATTCCCAAGAGACCCAGTACTTC

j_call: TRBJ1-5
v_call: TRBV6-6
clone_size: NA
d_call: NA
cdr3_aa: CASSYSSPQPQHF
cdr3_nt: TGTGCCAGCAGTTACAGTTCCCCCCAGCCCCAGCATTTT

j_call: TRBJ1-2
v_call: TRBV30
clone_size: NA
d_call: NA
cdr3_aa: CAWSPLINPAGATNYGYTF
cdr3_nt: TGTGCCTGGAGTCCTCTTATTAATCCGGCAGGAGCTACTAACTATGGCTACACCTTC

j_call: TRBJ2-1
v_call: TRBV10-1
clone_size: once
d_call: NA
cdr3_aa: CASSESGSSYNEQFF
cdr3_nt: TGCGCCAGCAGTGAGTCAGGGAGCTCCTACAATGAGCAGTTCTTC

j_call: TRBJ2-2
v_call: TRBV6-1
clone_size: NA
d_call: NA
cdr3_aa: CASGGTETNTGELFF
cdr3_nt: TGTGCCAGCGGGGGGACGGAAACGAACACCGGGGAGCTGTTTTTT

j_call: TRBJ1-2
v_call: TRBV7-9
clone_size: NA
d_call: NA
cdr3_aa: CASSRDGNGYTF
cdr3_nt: TGTGCCAGCAGTAGGGATGGGAATGGCTACACCTTC

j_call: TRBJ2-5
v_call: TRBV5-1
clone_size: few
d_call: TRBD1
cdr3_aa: CASSSRDRDLKETQYF
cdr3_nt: TGCGCCAGCAGCTCCCGGGACAGGGACCTCAAAGAGACCCAGTACTTC

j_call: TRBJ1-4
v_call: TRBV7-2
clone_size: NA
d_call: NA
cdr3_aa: CASSLRGPANEKLFF
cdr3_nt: TGTGCCAGCAGCTTACGAGGACCCGCTAATGAAAAACTGTTTTTT

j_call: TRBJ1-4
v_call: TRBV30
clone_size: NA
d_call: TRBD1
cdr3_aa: CAFDRGDEKLFF
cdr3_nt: TGTGCCTTTGACAGGGGGGATGAAAAACTGTTTTTT

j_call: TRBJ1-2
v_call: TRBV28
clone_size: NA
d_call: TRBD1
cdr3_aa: CASSTGTGLYGYTF
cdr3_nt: TGTGCCAGCAGTACAGGGACAGGGCTCTATGGCTACACCTTC

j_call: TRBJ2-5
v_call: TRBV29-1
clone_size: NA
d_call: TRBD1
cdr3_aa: CSVDIPGTGGRETQYF
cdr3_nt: TGCAGCGTTGATATTCCCGGGACAGGGGGCCGAGAGACCCAGTACTTC

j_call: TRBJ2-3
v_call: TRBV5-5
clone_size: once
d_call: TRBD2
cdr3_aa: CASRDLAGGPYTQYF
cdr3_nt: TGTGCCAGCAGGGATCTAGCGGGGGGGCCGTATACGCAGTATTTT

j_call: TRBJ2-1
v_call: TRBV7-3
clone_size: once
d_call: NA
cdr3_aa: CASSLKGSYNEQFF
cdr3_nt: TGTGCCAGCAGCTTAAAAGGGTCCTACAATGAGCAGTTCTTC

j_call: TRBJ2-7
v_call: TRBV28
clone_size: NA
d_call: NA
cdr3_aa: CASSLNSGQSREQYF
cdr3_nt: TGTGCCAGCAGCCTCAATTCCGGCCAAAGTCGGGAGCAGTACTTC

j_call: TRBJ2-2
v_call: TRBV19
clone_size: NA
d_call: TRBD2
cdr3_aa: CASKRGGWDVNTGELFF
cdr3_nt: TGTGCCAGTAAAAGGGGAGGGTGGGACGTGAACACCGGGGAGCTGTTTTTT

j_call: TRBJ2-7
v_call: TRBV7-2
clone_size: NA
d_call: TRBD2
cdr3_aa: CASSSGTSPRQYF
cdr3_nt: TGTGCCAGCAGCTCCGGGACTAGCCCGCGGCAGTACTTC

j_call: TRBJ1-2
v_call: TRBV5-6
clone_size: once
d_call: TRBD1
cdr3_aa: CASSLTGGRGYTF
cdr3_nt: TGTGCCAGCAGCTTAACAGGGGGCAGGGGCTACACCTTC

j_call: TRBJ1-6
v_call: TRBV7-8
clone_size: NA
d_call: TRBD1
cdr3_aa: CASSLTRQGKVYNSPLHF
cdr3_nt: TGTGCCAGCAGCTTAACGAGACAGGGGAAGGTCTATAATTCACCCCTCCACTTT

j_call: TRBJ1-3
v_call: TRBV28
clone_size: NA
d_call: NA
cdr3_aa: CASSNGRDSGNTIYF
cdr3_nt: TGTGCCAGCAGTAACGGACGAGACTCTGGAAACACCATATATTTT

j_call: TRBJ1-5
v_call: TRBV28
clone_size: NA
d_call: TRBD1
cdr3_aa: CASSPGTVGNQPQHF
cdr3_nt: TGTGCCAGCAGTCCCGGGACAGTTGGCAATCAGCCCCAGCATTTT

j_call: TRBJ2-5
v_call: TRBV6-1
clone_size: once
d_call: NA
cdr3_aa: CASRGETQYF
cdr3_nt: TGTGCCAGCAGGGGAGAGACCCAGTACTTC

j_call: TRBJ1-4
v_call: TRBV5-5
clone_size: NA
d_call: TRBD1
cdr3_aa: CASSFGTGSLGEKLFF
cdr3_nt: TGTGCCAGCAGCTTCGGGACAGGGAGTCTTGGGGAAAAACTGTTTTTT

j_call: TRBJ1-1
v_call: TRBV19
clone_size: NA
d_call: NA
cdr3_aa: CATFTTGQSNTEAFF
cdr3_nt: TGTGCCACCTTTACGACCGGACAGAGTAACACTGAAGCTTTCTTT

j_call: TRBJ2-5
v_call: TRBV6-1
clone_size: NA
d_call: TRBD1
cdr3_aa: CASSETPTGKKTQYF
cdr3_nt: TGTGCCAGCAGTGAAACCCCGACAGGGAAAAAGACCCAGTACTTC

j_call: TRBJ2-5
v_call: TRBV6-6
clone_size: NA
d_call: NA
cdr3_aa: CASRPANRPQETQYF
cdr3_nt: TGTGCCAGCAGGCCAGCAAACCGCCCCCAAGAGACCCAGTACTTC

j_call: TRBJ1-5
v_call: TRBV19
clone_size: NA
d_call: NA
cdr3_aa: CASSMTGSNQPQHF
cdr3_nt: TGTGCCAGTAGTATGACAGGAAGCAATCAGCCCCAGCATTTT

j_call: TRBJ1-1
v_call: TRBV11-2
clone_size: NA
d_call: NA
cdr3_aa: CASSLGRGQGRTFF
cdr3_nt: TGTGCCAGCAGCTTAGGCCGTGGGCAGGGAAGGACTTTCTTT

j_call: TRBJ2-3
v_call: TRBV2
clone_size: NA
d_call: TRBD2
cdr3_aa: CASSRLAGAGDTQYF
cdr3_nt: TGTGCCAGCAGCAGACTAGCGGGGGCAGGAGATACGCAGTATTTT

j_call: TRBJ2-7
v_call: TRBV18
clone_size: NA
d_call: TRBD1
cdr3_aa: CASSPTTGENEQYF
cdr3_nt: TGTGCCAGCTCACCTACGACAGGGGAAAACGAGCAGTACTTC

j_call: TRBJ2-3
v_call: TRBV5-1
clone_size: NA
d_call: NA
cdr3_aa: CASGELTTDTQYF
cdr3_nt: TGCGCCAGCGGAGAGCTCACCACAGATACGCAGTATTTT

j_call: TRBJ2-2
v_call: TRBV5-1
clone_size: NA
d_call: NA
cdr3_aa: CASSDRGGGELFF
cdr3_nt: TGCGCCAGCAGCGATAGGGGTGGCGGGGAGCTGTTTTTT

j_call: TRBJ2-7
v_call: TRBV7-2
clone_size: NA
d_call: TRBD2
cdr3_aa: CASSLSGGPYEQYF
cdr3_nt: TGTGCCAGCAGTCTTAGCGGGGGGCCCTACGAGCAGTACTTC

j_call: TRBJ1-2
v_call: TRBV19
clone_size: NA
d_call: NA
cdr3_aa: CASSMNGANYGYTF
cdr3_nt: TGTGCCAGTAGTATGAACGGAGCTAACTATGGCTACACCTTC